A single sample gave rise to the 2 T cell receptor beta chains below, sequenced in a study of T cell changes during pregnancy in multiple sclerosis. Sequencing used immunoSEQ multiplex PCR; TCRdb keeps in-frame clones, though not all of them. Here the sample spans around 36,000 clones, about nine tenths being singletons. Specimen: CD4+ T cells from peripheral blood mononuclear cells, collected in the third trimester of pregnancy. Receptors were obtained from a female donor with multiple sclerosis, enrolled in a pregnancy study.

The V and J genes are TRBV2 and TRBJ2-1, with 7 bases lining up with TRBD1. Germline-derived CDR1 and CDR2 are SNHLY and FYNNEI. Trimming at V came to 7 bases and at J to 3 bases, leaving 6 bases not matched to a gene. The CDR3 totals 14 residues. This CDR3 is CASTQGDIYNEQFF. The CDR3, as DNA: TGTGCCAGCACCCAGGGGGACATCTACAATGAGCAGTTCTTC.

This chain joins TRBV2 and TRBJ1-1, with 7 bases lining up with TRBD1. CDR3 length: 16 amino acids. Trimming removed 4 bases from V and 1 base from J; junction bases left unmatched: 9. Germline CDR1 is SNHLY and CDR2 is FYNNEI. CDR3 bases: TGTGCCAGCAGTGGACAGGGAGTGGGTAGGAACACTGAAGCTTTCTTT. It is translated as CASSGQGVGRNTEAFF.